Listed below are T cell receptor beta chains from one sample, sequenced in a study of preoperative IRX-2 immunotherapy in early breast cancer. Assay used: immunoSEQ multiplex PCR; TCRdb lists only in-frame clones, some missing. The table includes approximately 100,000 clones, around 86% detected once. Sequenced here: tumor tissue, sampled after IRX-2 immunotherapy. Receptors originate from a human donor with breast cancer. Both conserved end residues are part of each CDR3. D genes are given only for firm matches. Clone size, where shown, is once, few, many, or a class for clones that have expanded.

size: NA
D: TRBD1
J: TRBJ1-6
V: TRBV6-8
DNA: TGTGCCACCAGACAGGGGGCTGCCAATAATTCACCCCTCCACTTT
CDR3: CATRQGAANNSPLHF

size: once
D: NA
J: TRBJ2-3
V: TRBV11-3
DNA: TGTGCCAGCAGCTTAGTCCAGGGAAGGGGGTTTAGCACAGATACGCAGTATTTT
CDR3: CASSLVQGRGFSTDTQYF

size: NA
D: NA
J: TRBJ2-4
V: TRBV18
DNA: TGTGCCAGCTCACTAGCCAAAAACATTCAGTACTTC
CDR3: CASSLAKNIQYF

size: NA
D: NA
J: TRBJ1-3
V: TRBV28
DNA: TGTGCCAGCAGTTCCGGGACCTCTGGAAACACCATATATTTT
CDR3: CASSSGTSGNTIYF

size: once
D: TRBD1
J: TRBJ1-1
V: TRBV28
DNA: TGTGCCAGCAGTGAGACAGGGGTTACTGAAGCTTTCTTT
CDR3: CASSETGVTEAFF

size: NA
D: TRBD1
J: TRBJ2-7
V: TRBV5-1
DNA: TGCGCCAGCAGCTTTCTGACAGGGGGTAATCACGAGCAGTACTTC
CDR3: CASSFLTGGNHEQYF

size: NA
D: TRBD2
J: TRBJ2-7
V: TRBV19
DNA: TGTGCCAGTAGGGGAAAAGCGGGGGGAACCTACGAGCAGTACTTC
CDR3: CASRGKAGGTYEQYF

size: NA
D: TRBD1
J: TRBJ2-5
V: TRBV18
DNA: TGTGCCAGCTCACCGGGACAGGAAGAGACCCAGTACTTC
CDR3: CASSPGQEETQYF

size: once
D: NA
J: TRBJ2-2
V: TRBV5-1
DNA: TGCGCCAGCAGCTACTTTGAGGGTGACCCCGGGGAGCTGTTTTTT
CDR3: CASSYFEGDPGELFF

size: NA
D: NA
J: TRBJ1-1
V: TRBV14
DNA: TGTGCCAGCAGCCAACGGTTGGGCAAGAACACTGAAGCTTTCTTT
CDR3: CASSQRLGKNTEAFF

size: NA
D: NA
J: TRBJ2-2
V: TRBV18
DNA: TGTGCCAGCTCACCAAATACAGGCCCCGGGGAGCTGTTTTTT
CDR3: CASSPNTGPGELFF

size: NA
D: TRBD2
J: TRBJ2-5
V: TRBV11-3
DNA: TGTGCCAGCAGCCCCGGAGTAGCGGGGGCTCAGGCGGAGACCCAGTACTTC
CDR3: CASSPGVAGAQAETQYF

size: NA
D: TRBD1
J: TRBJ1-2
V: TRBV19
DNA: TGTGCCAGTAGTACCCTCGGGACAGTCGTTAACTATGGCTACACCTTC
CDR3: CASSTLGTVVNYGYTF

size: NA
D: TRBD2
J: TRBJ2-7
V: TRBV28
DNA: TGTGCCAGCAGTTTACCCCCACGGACTAGCGGGGCCATTCTCTACGAGCAGTACTTC
CDR3: CASSLPPRTSGAILYEQYF

size: NA
D: TRBD1
J: TRBJ1-5
V: TRBV19
DNA: TGTGCCAGTAGTATGGGCCTCCGGACAGGGAGCAATCAGCCCCAGCATTTT
CDR3: CASSMGLRTGSNQPQHF

size: once
D: NA
J: TRBJ1-1
V: TRBV6-8
DNA: TGTGCCAGCAGGCGACGCAGGGATCGAGCTTTCTTT
CDR3: CASRRRRDRAFF

size: NA
D: NA
J: TRBJ1-2
V: TRBV11-3
DNA: TGTGCCAGCAGCTCGATATTACAGGGCTATGGCTACACCTTC
CDR3: CASSSILQGYGYTF

size: NA
D: NA
J: TRBJ1-4
V: TRBV19
DNA: TGTGCCACAGGGGTGGGGTCCGGAAAACTGTTTTTT
CDR3: CATGVGSGKLFF

size: NA
D: NA
J: TRBJ1-4
V: TRBV7-1
DNA: TGTGCCAGCAGCTCTTACGCAGGGGTGGAAAAACTGTTTTTT
CDR3: CASSSYAGVEKLFF

size: NA
D: NA
J: TRBJ1-3
V: TRBV30
DNA: TGTGCCTGGAGTGAGTTCCCTTTGGAAAACACCATATATTTT
CDR3: CAWSEFPLENTIYF

size: NA
D: TRBD1
J: TRBJ1-4
V: TRBV5-1
DNA: TGCGCCAGCAGACGGACAGGGGATATCCAAAAACTGTTTTTT
CDR3: CASRRTGDIQKLFF

size: NA
D: NA
J: TRBJ2-1
V: TRBV5-1
DNA: TGCGCCAGCACTTACACCCCGGGAGCGCCTGAGCAGTTCTTC
CDR3: CASTYTPGAPEQFF

size: NA
D: TRBD2
J: TRBJ2-1
V: TRBV4-1
DNA: TGCGCCAGCAGCCAAGACGGGACTAGCGATGAGCAGTTCTTC
CDR3: CASSQDGTSDEQFF

size: NA
D: TRBD1
J: TRBJ1-6
V: TRBV6-8
DNA: TGTGCCAGCAGTTTCTCCCTTCGGGACAGAGCTTCACCCCTCCACTTT
CDR3: CASSFSLRDRASPLHF

size: NA
D: NA
J: TRBJ1-2
V: TRBV29-1
DNA: TGCAGCGTTGACGGGGGGCGAGGGTATGGCTACACCTTC
CDR3: CSVDGGRGYGYTF

size: NA
D: TRBD1
J: TRBJ1-5
V: TRBV30
DNA: TGTGCCTGGAGTTTACAGGGGAATAGCAATCAGCCCCAGCATTTT
CDR3: CAWSLQGNSNQPQHF

size: once
D: NA
J: TRBJ1-5
V: TRBV28
DNA: TGTGCCAGCACCCCCCATCGGGGGGTTAGCAATCAGCCCCAGCATTTT
CDR3: CASTPHRGVSNQPQHF

size: NA
D: TRBD2
J: TRBJ2-7
V: TRBV6-7
DNA: TGTGCCAGCAGTCATTCTAGCGGTCCCTACGAGCAGTACTTC
CDR3: CASSHSSGPYEQYF

size: NA
D: TRBD1
J: TRBJ1-2
V: TRBV7-4
DNA: TGTGCCAGCAGCTTAGACAGGGGCTATGGCTACACCTTC
CDR3: CASSLDRGYGYTF

size: NA
D: NA
J: TRBJ1-5
V: TRBV4-1
DNA: TGCGCCAGCAGCCCTAATGCCGGACCGATCAATCAGCCCCAGCATTTT
CDR3: CASSPNAGPINQPQHF

size: NA
D: NA
J: TRBJ1-1
V: TRBV6-8
DNA: TGTGCCAGCACTCTGACTGTGAACACTGAAGCTTTCTTT
CDR3: CASTLTVNTEAFF

size: NA
D: TRBD1
J: TRBJ2-1
V: TRBV25-1
DNA: TGTGCCAGCAGTGATCCCCGGGTGGCAGGGGGCTCCTACAATGAGCAGTTCTTC
CDR3: CASSDPRVAGGSYNEQFF

size: NA
D: NA
J: TRBJ1-4
V: TRBV10-3
DNA: TGTGCCATCAGTGAGTCCAGTATCGCAACTAATGAAAAACTGTTTTTT
CDR3: CAISESSIATNEKLFF

size: once
D: NA
J: TRBJ2-3
V: TRBV29-1
DNA: TGCAGCTATAATACAGGGACAGATACGCAGTATTTT
CDR3: CSYNTGTDTQYF

size: NA
D: NA
J: TRBJ2-5
V: TRBV5-1
DNA: TGCGCCAGCAGCTTGGGGGGGCTGGGGGAGACCCAGTACTTC
CDR3: CASSLGGLGETQYF

size: NA
D: NA
J: TRBJ2-5
V: TRBV28
DNA: TGTGCCAGCAGTCCCTCCGAAGGGACAGAGACCCAGTACTTC
CDR3: CASSPSEGTETQYF

size: NA
D: TRBD2
J: TRBJ2-1
V: TRBV4-1
DNA: TGCGCCAGCAGCCACAGCATCGGCGGGGGACCGGAGGGTGAGCAGTTCTTC
CDR3: CASSHSIGGGPEGEQFF

size: once
D: NA
J: TRBJ2-3
V: TRBV10-1
DNA: TGCGCCAGCAGTGACAGGAGAACCTCAGATACGCAGTATTTT
CDR3: CASSDRRTSDTQYF

size: NA
D: TRBD1
J: TRBJ1-5
V: TRBV19
DNA: TGTGCCAGTACCATTACAGGGGATAGCAATCAGCCCCAGCATTTT
CDR3: CASTITGDSNQPQHF

size: NA
D: TRBD2
J: TRBJ2-7
V: TRBV25-1
DNA: TGTGCCAGCAGTGTGGCGGGAGAGTCCTACGAGCAGTACTTC
CDR3: CASSVAGESYEQYF

size: NA
D: NA
J: TRBJ2-1
V: TRBV12-5
DNA: TGTGCTAGTGGTTTGCCCCTGCAGGGAAATGAGCAGTTCTTC
CDR3: CASGLPLQGNEQFF

size: NA
D: NA
J: TRBJ1-4
V: TRBV28
DNA: TGTGCCAGCAGTTTAAGGCAGGGGAATGAAAAACTGTTTTTT
CDR3: CASSLRQGNEKLFF

size: NA
D: NA
J: TRBJ1-3
V: TRBV28
DNA: TGTGCCAGCACCCCCCCCGGGGGGAACACCATATATTTT
CDR3: CASTPPGGNTIYF

size: NA
D: NA
J: TRBJ2-7
V: TRBV22-1
DNA: TGTGCCAGCAGTTTCGTTGGGGTTGAGCAGTACTTC
CDR3: CASSFVGVEQYF

size: NA
D: TRBD2
J: TRBJ2-7
V: TRBV6-8
DNA: TGTGCCACCGGGACTAACTCCTACGAGCAGTACTTC
CDR3: CATGTNSYEQYF

size: NA
D: NA
J: TRBJ2-7
V: TRBV6-8
DNA: TGTGCCAGCACAGGCAGATCCTACGAGCAGTACTTC
CDR3: CASTGRSYEQYF

size: NA
D: TRBD1
J: TRBJ2-2
V: TRBV18
DNA: TGTGCCAGCTCACTTGGGACAGGCGGGAACACCGGGGAGCTGTTTTTT
CDR3: CASSLGTGGNTGELFF

size: NA
D: NA
J: TRBJ2-1
V: TRBV18
DNA: TGTGCCAGCTCACCTTGGACAGTCGACCAGGAGCAGTTCTTC
CDR3: CASSPWTVDQEQFF

size: once
D: NA
J: TRBJ2-5
V: TRBV8-2
DNA: TGTGCCAGCAGTCCAGGGACTAGCGGAACCCAAGAGACCCAGTACTTC
CDR3: CASSPGTSGTQETQYF

size: NA
D: NA
J: TRBJ2-7
V: TRBV28
DNA: TGTGCCAGCAGGGAGGGGCCGTACGAGCAGTACTTC
CDR3: CASREGPYEQYF

size: NA
D: NA
J: TRBJ1-4
V: TRBV6-8
DNA: TGTGCCAGCAGACCCACCCTGGACAACGGCGAAAAACTGTTTTTT
CDR3: CASRPTLDNGEKLFF

size: NA
D: TRBD1
J: TRBJ1-1
V: TRBV28
DNA: TGTGCCAGCAGTCAACAGGGGGCGGGGTGGGAAGCTTTCTTT
CDR3: CASSQQGAGWEAFF

size: NA
D: TRBD1
J: TRBJ1-2
V: TRBV6-4
DNA: TGTGCCAGCAGAGACAATAAAGGACAGGGCGGAGGCTACACCTTC
CDR3: CASRDNKGQGGGYTF

size: once
D: NA
J: TRBJ2-7
V: TRBV30
DNA: TGTGCCTGGGCTCGGACACCCCGCAGGTACGAGCAGTACTTC
CDR3: CAWARTPRRYEQYF